The 4 T cell receptor beta chains below all came from one sample that was sequenced in a study of breast tumors, draining lymph nodes, adjacent tissues. One entry per CDR3 protein, called by TCRdb with MiXCR from the multiplex PCR reads. The top ten hold about 1.4% of the sample, which has under 250,000 distinct CDR3 sequences, 32% seen once. The lymph nodes were axillary draining lymph nodes from breast cancer patients. The source material was axillary lymph node tissue. The origin of the receptors is a female donor with breast cancer. Some clones in this sample may be carry-over from other donors' samples.

This clonotype appeared many times. This chain uses TRBV5-1 with TRBJ2-1; D gene unclear. CDR1 SGHRS and CDR2 YFSETQ come from the germline V gene. The CDR3 totals 12 residues. Trimming shortened V by 0 bases and J by 5 bases, and 3 bases separated the two germline ends. CDR3 DNA: TGCGCCAGCAGCTTGGCTGACAATGAGCAGTTCTTC. As protein: CASSLADNEQFF.

As concerns this clonotype: Lacking the conserved final phenylalanine or tryptophan, this CDR3 likely reflects a read error. The chain joins TRBV7-9 to TRBJ2-2; 8 bases map to TRBD2. Germline V gene lookup returns CDR1 SEHNR and CDR2 FQNEAQ (reference sequence). CDR3 length: 17 amino acids. After removal of 1 base from V and 0 bases from J, the junction contained 4 bases not matched to a gene. CDR3 in DNA: TGTGCCAGCAGCTTAGGACTCGGGGGGGCGAACACCGGGGAGCTGTTTTCT. Residues: CASSLGLGGANTGELFS.

This clonotype was detected many times. The chain carries TRBV6-7 and TRBJ2-5, with TRBD2 matching over 13 bases. TRBV6-7 is identified as an open reading frame with a role that is uncertain. The CDR3 loop spans 16 amino acids. V lost 4 bases, J lost 6 bases, and 8 bases stayed unmatched. CDR3 loop: CASSFRTSGRSQTQYF. In DNA, the CDR3 is TGTGCCAGCAGTTTTCGGACTAGCGGGAGAAGTCAGACCCAGTACTTC.

This clonotype has ten or more counts. The chain carries TRBV11-3 and TRBJ2-7, with D unresolved. Germline CDR1 and CDR2: SGHNT and YENEEA. The CDR3 is 13 amino acids. V was pared by 5 bases and J by 0 bases, with 8 bases between. In DNA, the CDR3 is TGTGCCAGCAGCGGACCGGTCTCCTACGAGCAGTACTTC. It codes for CASSGPVSYEQYF.